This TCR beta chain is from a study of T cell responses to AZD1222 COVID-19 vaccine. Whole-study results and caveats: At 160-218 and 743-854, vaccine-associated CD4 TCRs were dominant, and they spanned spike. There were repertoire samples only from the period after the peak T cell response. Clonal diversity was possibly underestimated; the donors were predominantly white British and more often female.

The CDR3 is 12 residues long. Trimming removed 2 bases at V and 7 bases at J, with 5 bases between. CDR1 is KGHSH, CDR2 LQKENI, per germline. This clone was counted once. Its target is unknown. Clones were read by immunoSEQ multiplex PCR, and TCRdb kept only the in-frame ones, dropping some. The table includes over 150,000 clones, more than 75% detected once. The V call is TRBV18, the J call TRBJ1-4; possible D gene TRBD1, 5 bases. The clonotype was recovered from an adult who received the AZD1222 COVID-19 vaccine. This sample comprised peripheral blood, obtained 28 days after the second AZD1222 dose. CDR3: CASSPGTEKLFF. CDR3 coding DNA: TGTGCCAGCTCACCAGGGACTGAAAAACTGTTTTTT.